What follows is one TCR beta chain and its context. Its antigen is unidentified. This entry belongs to a study of cytomegalovirus exposure and HLA in healthy donors. Study overall: Approximately 190 million T cells yielded roughly 100 million unique TCR beta sequences, as an earlier analysis found. Regarding the study as a whole: According to an earlier analysis, most TCR beta V segments yielded productive rearrangements about 87% or about 30% of the time. The authors judged a highly shared variant cluster likely a sequencing artifact. CMV serostatus was the sole immune exposure information available.

Use of 60 Vbeta and 13 Jbeta primers characterized the PCR. The assay was immunoSEQ multiplex PCR, and TCRdb's table has in-frame clones only and misses some. Of 100,000 to 150,000 clones in the sample, about 9.2% were seen once. V was pared by 2 bases and J by 7 bases, with 12 bases between. This CDR3 region has 15 residues. CDR1 is SGHTA and CDR2 is FQGNSA in the germline V gene. This TCR derives from a woman in her forties in good health and CMV-seropositive. This sequence joins TRBV7-2 and TRBJ1-6; D not certain. The sample consisted of PBMCs. CDR3 sequence (DNA): TGTGCCAGCAGCTTATTGACGGAGTTAAATTCACCCCTCCACTTT. This encodes CASSLLTELNSPLHF.